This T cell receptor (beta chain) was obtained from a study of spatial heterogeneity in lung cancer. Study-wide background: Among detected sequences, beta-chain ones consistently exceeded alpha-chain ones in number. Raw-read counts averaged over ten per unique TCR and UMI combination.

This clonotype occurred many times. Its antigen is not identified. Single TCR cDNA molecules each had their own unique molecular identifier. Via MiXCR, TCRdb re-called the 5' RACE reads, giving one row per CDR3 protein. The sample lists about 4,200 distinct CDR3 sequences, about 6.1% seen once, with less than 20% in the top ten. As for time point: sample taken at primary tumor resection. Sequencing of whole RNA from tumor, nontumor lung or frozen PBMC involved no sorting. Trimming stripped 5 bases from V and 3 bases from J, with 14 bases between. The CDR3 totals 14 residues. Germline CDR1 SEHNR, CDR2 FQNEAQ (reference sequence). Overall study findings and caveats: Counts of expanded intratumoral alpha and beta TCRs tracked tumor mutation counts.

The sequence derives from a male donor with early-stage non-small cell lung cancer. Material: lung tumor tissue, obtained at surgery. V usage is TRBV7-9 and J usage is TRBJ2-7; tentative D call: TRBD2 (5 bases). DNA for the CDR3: TGTGCCAGCAGCGGCCCGGGAAGACTCTACGAGCAGTACTTC. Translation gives CASSGPGRLYEQYF.